The rows below give T cell receptor beta chains drawn from one sample of a study of blood T cell dynamics during melanoma immunotherapy. Clones were sequenced by immunoSEQ multiplex PCR, and TCRdb holds only the in-frame ones, with some missing. The sample records over 10,000 clones, 92% being singletons. This specimen was effector memory CD8+ T cells from blood, taken from a patient treated with checkpoint blockade. All receptors come from a human donor with melanoma. Both conserved end residues are part of each CDR3. Fields, in order: clone size, V gene, J gene, D gene, CDR3 protein, CDR3 DNA. D genes are given only for firm matches. Size is omitted from some rows. Given values are once, few, many or a class for expanded clones.

.,TRBV27,TRBJ2-7,TRBD1,CASSFQGAREQYF,TGTGCCAGCAGTTTTCAGGGGGCCCGGGAGCAGTACTTC
.,TRBV7-8,TRBJ2-7,.,CASSAGALHLTSTYEQYF,TGTGCCAGCAGCGCCGGTGCGCTTCACCTAACCTCTACCTACGAGCAGTACTTC
.,TRBV6-1,TRBJ2-3,.,CASSEVRLEDTQYF,TGTGCCAGCAGTGAAGTACGACTCGAAGATACGCAGTATTTT
.,TRBV5-4,TRBJ1-1,.,CASSLGRTVNTEAFF,TGTGCCAGCAGCTTGGGTAGGACGGTCAACACTGAAGCTTTCTTT
.,TRBV9,TRBJ2-7,.,CASSASTGDPYEQYF,TGTGCCAGCAGCGCGTCGACAGGAGACCCGTACGAGCAGTACTTC
.,TRBV19,TRBJ1-1,TRBD1,CASSMGTGTTFF,TGTGCCAGTAGTATGGGGACAGGGACGACTTTCTTT
.,TRBV18,TRBJ2-7,.,CASSPLTEPPYEQYF,TGTGCCAGCTCACCACTGACAGAACCCCCCTACGAGCAGTACTTC
.,TRBV7-9,TRBJ1-2,.,CASSLDAYGYTF,TGTGCCAGCAGCTTAGATGCGTATGGCTACACCTTC
.,TRBV28,TRBJ1-5,TRBD1,CASSSGQGANQPQHF,TGTGCCAGCAGTTCGGGACAGGGGGCGAATCAGCCCCAGCATTTT
.,TRBV5-6,TRBJ2-7,TRBD1,CASSPGTVYEQYF,TGTGCCAGCAGCCCCGGGACAGTCTACGAGCAGTACTTC
.,TRBV4-1,TRBJ1-2,.,CASSQARDNYGYTF,TGCGCCAGCAGCCAAGCCCGAGACAACTATGGCTACACCTTC
.,TRBV4-1,TRBJ2-3,TRBD2,CASSQGLAGAADTQYF,TGCGCCAGCAGCCAAGGGCTAGCGGGAGCAGCGGATACGCAGTATTTT
.,TRBV27,TRBJ2-7,.,CASSATSTYEQYF,TGTGCCAGCAGTGCAACGTCTACCTACGAGCAGTACTTC
.,TRBV21-1,TRBJ2-5,.,CASSNGDSREQYF,TGTGCCAGCAGCAACGGGGACAGTAGAGAGCAGTACTTC
.,TRBV28,TRBJ1-3,.,CASQGLIGNTIYF,TGTGCCAGCCAGGGGCTCATTGGAAACACCATATATTTT
.,TRBV10-1,TRBJ2-1,.,CASSESGLSSPDEQFF,TGCGCCAGCAGTGAGTCTGGCCTCTCGAGCCCCGATGAGCAGTTCTTC
once,TRBV7-2,TRBJ2-3,.,CASSLVMASTDTQYF,TGTGCCAGCAGCTTAGTAATGGCGAGCACAGATACGCAGTATTTT
few,TRBV12-5,TRBJ1-1,.,CASGLDGHTEAFF,TGTGCTAGTGGTTTGGATGGACATACTGAAGCTTTCTTT
.,TRBV19,TRBJ2-7,TRBD2,CASSLGLAGYSEQYF,TGTGCCAGTAGTCTGGGACTAGCGGGATACTCCGAGCAGTACTTC
.,TRBV9,TRBJ2-7,.,CASSVVADSYEQYF,TGTGCCAGCAGCGTAGTAGCGGACTCCTACGAGCAGTACTTC
.,TRBV19,TRBJ2-7,.,CASSIGGTYEQYF,TGTGCCAGTAGTATAGGCGGAACCTACGAGCAGTACTTC
.,TRBV18,TRBJ2-1,.,CASSPPLESYNEQFF,TGTGCCAGCTCACCTCCCTTAGAATCCTACAATGAGCAGTTCTTC
.,TRBV7-2,TRBJ2-1,TRBD1,CASSPTGAGEQFF,TGTGCCAGCAGCCCAACAGGGGCCGGTGAGCAGTTCTTC
.,TRBV18,TRBJ1-4,.,CASSPETYATNEKLFF,TGTGCCAGCTCACCAGAGACATATGCAACTAATGAAAAACTGTTTTTT
.,TRBV27,TRBJ2-7,TRBD1,CASSLTGVAYEQYF,TGTGCCAGCAGTTTAACAGGGGTCGCCTACGAGCAGTACTTC
.,TRBV4-1,TRBJ2-7,.,CASSQVSGVDEQYF,TGCGCCAGCAGCCAAGTTTCGGGAGTCGACGAGCAGTACTTC
.,TRBV4-1,TRBJ2-2,.,CASKLTGDGELFF,TGCGCCAGCAAATTAACGGGGGACGGGGAGCTGTTTTTT
once,TRBV11-2,TRBJ2-3,.,CASSLAGSYTDTQYF,TGTGCCAGCAGCTTAGCCGGTTCCTACACAGATACGCAGTATTTT
.,TRBV4-3,TRBJ1-4,TRBD1,CASSQSPAGTGEKLFF,TGCGCCAGCAGCCAATCTCCCGCCGGGACAGGAGAAAAACTGTTTTTT
.,TRBV6-5,TRBJ1-2,TRBD1,CASSAQGLNYGYTF,TGTGCCAGCAGTGCACAGGGGCTCAACTATGGCTACACCTTC
few,TRBV27,TRBJ1-5,TRBD1,CASSPTGLSNQPQHF,TGTGCCAGCAGCCCGACAGGGCTCAGCAATCAGCCCCAGCATTTT